The subject of this entry is one T cell receptor (beta chain). Stated time point: peripheral blood 6 weeks after treatment start. This entry belongs to a study of PD-L1 blockade in urothelial cancer. Whole-study context: Males with bladder-origin urothelial cancer made up twenty-five of 29 patients.

CDR3 length: 15 residues. Germline lookup yields CDR1 SGHDN and CDR2 FVKESK. The germline V and J ends were trimmed by 4 bases and 0 bases, with 11 bases remaining between them. Profiling relied on immunoSEQ multiplex PCR, and the TCRdb table lists in-frame clones only, not all of them. Among 30,000 or so clones listed, about 89% were seen once. This receptor was identified in a man older than 75 with urothelial cancer. The chain links TRBV14 to TRBJ2-3; tentatively, D is TRBD2 (5 bases). This specimen was PBMCs, taken around atezolizumab (anti-PD-L1) treatment. CDR3 loop: CASSRSGSSTDTQYF. The CDR3 DNA sequence: TGTGCCAGCAGCCGTTCGGGATCTAGCACAGATACGCAGTATTTT. The full variable domain, completed using reference TRBV14 and TRBJ2-3, is EAGVTQFPSHSVIEKGQTVTLRCDPISGHDNLYWYRRVMGKEIKFLLHFVKESKQDESGMPNNRFLAERTGGTYSTLKVQPAELEDSGVYFCASSRSGSSTDTQYFGPGTRLTVL.